This TCR beta chain was captured in a study of blood T cell repertoires in COVID-19. Only in-frame clones appear in the TCRdb table, and some are missing; sequencing was by immunoSEQ multiplex PCR. The sample has 150,000 or so clones, about 90% seen once. In terms of age and location, participants ranged from roughly 18 to 90 years and lived in about 25 US areas. Per germline, CDR1 DFQATT and CDR2 SNEGSKA (reference sequence). The CDR3 covers 11 residues. Trimming stripped 2 bases from V and 9 bases from J, with 8 bases between. Sequenced input: PBMCs or T cells enriched from blood (not recorded which). This sequence was found in a woman between 35 and 50 years old who had been exposed to COVID-19. The chain recombines TRBV20-1 with TRBJ2-1; D is ambiguous. Here the CDR3 DNA reads TGCAGTGCTAGACAAGCTTCTGAGCAGTTCTTC. It specifies CSARQASEQFF.